The 18 T cell receptor beta chains in this list originate from one sample, sequenced in a study of breast tumors, draining lymph nodes, adjacent tissues. Samples came from axillary lymph nodes draining the breast cancer. TCRdb reanalysed the multiplex PCR reads using MiXCR and keeps one entry per CDR3 protein. The sample shows about 130,000 distinct CDR3 sequences, more than 20% of them seen only once. The sample comprised axillary lymph node tissue. Receptors originate from a female donor with breast cancer. Some clones in this sample may be carry-over from other donors' samples.

In this sample, this clonotype turned up a few times. The chain combines TRBV27 with TRBJ2-1, with D perhaps TRBD1 or TRBD2 (5 bases each). The CDR3 covers 15 residues. Trimming cost V 4 bases and J 7 bases, with 17 bases left between them. The germline CDR1 and CDR2 sequences are MNHEY and SMNVEV (reference sequence). The CDR3 protein is CASSSRQGRGNEQFF. The CDR3 nucleotides are TGTGCCAGCAGTTCCCGGCAGGGTAGAGGGAATGAGCAGTTCTTC.

This clonotype was seen a handful of times. One end of the junction does not line up with germline, which may come from a read error. The chain is built from TRBV7-2 and TRBJ2-5, with no clear D. This CDR3 has 12 amino acids. CDR1 and CDR2 (germline): SGHTA, FQGNSA. The CDR3 coding sequence is TGTGCCCGCAGCCTTAGAGAAGGGACCCAGTACTTC. Translated, it gives CARSLREGTQYF.

On this clonotype itself: A much larger clone lies one base from this, so it may be a read error. The chain joins TRBV4-2 to TRBJ2-3, with 12 nucleotides matching TRBD2. Per germline, CDR1 LGHNA and CDR2 YNFKEQ. This CDR3 is 17 amino acids long. The CDR3 sequence: CASSQGTSGNLGDTRYF. In DNA form, the CDR3 reads TGTGCCAGCAGCCAAGGGACTAGCGGGAATTTGGGAGATACGCGGTATTTT.

This clonotype appeared a few times. V gene TRBV6-1 combines with J gene TRBJ2-5; TRBD1 matches 8 bases. The V and J ends lost 6 bases and 1 base, in that order; junction bases with no gene match: 4. CDR1 is MNHNS, CDR2 SASEGT, per germline. The CDR3 is 14 residues long. CDR3 region: CASRTTGGQETQYF. The CDR3 DNA follows: TGTGCCAGCAGAACCACAGGGGGCCAAGAGACCCAGTACTTC.

This clonotype was seen at least ten times. The chain recombines TRBV5-6 with TRBJ2-5; D may be TRBD1 (6 bases). The CDR3 is 16 residues long. The V gene's germline CDR1 is SGHDT and CDR2 YYEEEE. The V end lost 2 bases, the J end lost 1 base, and 15 bases lay between the germline ends. CDR3 in DNA: TGTGCCAGCAGCTTCCTTTCCGGCAGGGGCCAAGAGACCCAGTACTTC. This codes for CASSFLSGRGQETQYF.

This clonotype has more than one count but fewer than ten. The rearrangement uses TRBV30 and TRBJ2-3; D call uncertain. CDR1 is GTSNPN, CDR2 SVGIG, per germline (reference sequence). CDR3 length: 13 amino acids. The V and J ends lost 0 bases and 4 bases respectively, with 8 bases between them. The CDR3 bases are TGTGCCTGGAGTGTATTGGTGGCAGATACGCAGTATTTT. It translates to CAWSVLVADTQYF.

This clonotype came up many times. The gene calls are TRBV11-2 and TRBJ2-7; 10 bases map to TRBD2. Germline V gene lookup returns CDR1 SGHAT and CDR2 FQNNGV. Trimming cost V 5 bases and J 3 bases; bases outside gene matches: 4. This CDR3 region has 14 residues. The CDR3 loop is CASSPGTSVYEQYF. CDR3 nucleotides: TGTGCCAGCAGCCCCGGGACTAGCGTCTACGAGCAGTACTTC.

This clonotype has ten or more counts. The DNA of the CDR3 is TGTGCCACCACGGGGACAGGGGCCTACGAGCAGTACTTC. Protein: CATTGTGAYEQYF. The chain recombines TRBV7-9 with TRBJ2-7; 10 bases agree with TRBD1. CDR3 length: 13 residues. Trimming took 10 bases from V and 2 from J; bases not matched to a gene: 5. CDR1 is SEHNR, CDR2 FQNEAQ, per germline (reference sequence).

This clonotype was detected ten times or more. V gene TRBV7-2 combines with J gene TRBJ2-1; TRBD2 matches at 9 bases. This CDR3 has 17 amino acids. Unmatched junction bases numbered 11, after V lost 2 bases and J lost 6 bases. CDR1 is SGHTA, CDR2 FQGNSA, per germline. The CDR3 region is CASSLNGGGTSSNEQFF. DNA for the CDR3: TGTGCCAGCAGCTTAAACGGGGGGGGGACTAGCAGCAATGAGCAGTTCTTC.

This clonotype has only one observation. This may stem from a read error, because a much larger clone lies one nucleotide away. This chain links TRBV12-5 with TRBJ2-7; D possibly corresponds to TRBD1 (6 bases). CDR1 is LGHNT, CDR2 FRNRAP, per germline. The CDR3 consists of 13 residues. CDR3 residues: CASSLDWGHEQYF. The CDR3 DNA reads TGTGCCAGCAGTCTGGACTGGGGGCACGAGCAGTACTTC.

This clonotype was observed at least ten times. The rearrangement uses TRBV5-6 and TRBJ2-7, with D tentatively TRBD1 (6 bases). V was trimmed by 6 bases and J by 0 bases, leaving 13 bases between them. The length of the CDR3 is 14 residues. The germline CDR1 and CDR2 sequences are SGHDT and YYEEEE. CDR3 in DNA: TGTGCCAGCACAGGGGTGCTGAGCTCCTACGAGCAGTACTTC. Its protein is CASTGVLSSYEQYF.

This clonotype was counted many times. The CDR3 is CASSRRLGRADETQYF. The CDR3 coding sequence is TGCGCCAGCAGCCGTCGCCTCGGGAGGGCCGATGAGACCCAGTACTTC. V usage is TRBV4-3 and J usage is TRBJ2-5; 8 bases line up with TRBD2. The CDR3 is made up of 16 amino acids. With V trimmed by 4 bases and J by 5 bases, 12 bases remained unmatched. Germline values: CDR1 LGHNA, CDR2 YSLEER.

This clonotype was observed at least ten times. The chain joins TRBV12-3 or TRBV12-4 to TRBJ2-6, with TRBD1 matching 10 bases. CDR3 size: 19 residues. With V trimmed by 7 bases and J by 1 base, 13 bases remained unmatched. CDR3 sequence (DNA): TGTGCCAGCACCTTCTCCGGGACAGGGGTGGCGTCTGGGGCCAACGTCCTGACTTTC. Translation gives CASTFSGTGVASGANVLTF.

The table lists this clonotype with many counts. The chain couples TRBV12-3 or TRBV12-4 to TRBJ2-1; D assignment may be TRBD1 or TRBD2 (5 bases each). With 6 bases removed from V and 8 bases from J, the gap between germline ends came to 14 bases. CDR3 length: 13 residues. The CDR3 DNA sequence: TGTGCCAGCAGCCCCCCCGGGGCGCATGAGCAGTTCTTC. As protein: CASSPPGAHEQFF.

The table lists this clonotype with a few counts. A much larger clone lies a single base off, so this may be a read error. This chain joins TRBV6-6 and TRBJ2-5, with unresolved D. Germline CDR1 MNHNY, CDR2 SVGAGI (reference sequence). The V end was cut by 5 bases, the J end by 5 bases, with 15 bases between. CDR3 length: 14 amino acids. CDR3 DNA sequence: TGTGCCAGCAGTAGCCTACAGAGAGTGGAGACCCAGTACTTC. Residues: CASSSLQRVETQYF.

The sample holds many counts of this clonotype. This chain joins TRBV20-1 and TRBJ2-7; D may correspond to TRBD1 or TRBD2 (5 bases each). The CDR3 totals 11 residues. Trimming shortened V by 3 bases and J by 4 bases, and 7 bases separated the two germline ends. Germline-derived CDR1 and CDR2 are DFQATT and SNEGSKA (reference sequence). The CDR3 DNA reads TGCAGTGCTAGTGGGGGTTACGAGCAGTACTTC. This sequence encodes CSASGGYEQYF.

Ten or more counts support this clonotype. The chain is built from TRBV12-3 or TRBV12-4 and TRBJ2-2; 7 bases fit TRBD2. V lost 7 bases, J lost 6 bases, and 8 bases stayed unmatched. The length of the CDR3 is 14 residues. The CDR3 nucleotides are TGTGCCAGCAAAGAGGCGGGGAGGGCCGGGGAGCTGTTTTTT. Protein: CASKEAGRAGELFF.

This clonotype occurred many times. V and J are TRBV20-1 and TRBJ2-2; D is undetermined. Trimming stripped 5 bases from V and 2 bases from J, with 6 bases between. Per the germline V gene, CDR1 is DFQATT and CDR2 is SNEGSKA (reference sequence). The CDR3 consists of 12 residues. The CDR3 reads CSALSNTGELFF. The CDR3 DNA reads TGCAGTGCTCTATCAAACACCGGGGAGCTGTTTTTT.